This T cell receptor beta chain was sequenced during a study of blood T cell repertoires in COVID-19. Looking at the study overall: T cells, B-cell-depleted T cells, or PBMCs provided the cDNA or gDNA that served as material.

CDR3 length: 16 amino acids. Germline V lookup: CDR1 SGHRS, CDR2 YFSETQ. J gave up 7 bases and V 1 base, and 9 bases lay outside the gene matches. Measured with immunoSEQ multiplex PCR; TCRdb has only the in-frame clones, and not every one. The data hold 63,000 or so clones, with nearly 85% observed a single time. This receptor was taken from a human donor in a cohort sampled during active COVID-19. The sample taken for sequencing was peripheral blood. The rearrangement uses TRBV5-1 and TRBJ2-3, with 10 bases identical to TRBD1. CDR3 bases: TGCGCCAGCAGCTTGCGGGACAGGGGCTTCCATCATACGCAGTATTTT. Amino acid sequence: CASSLRDRGFHHTQYF.